The present T cell receptor beta chain was sequenced within a study of cytomegalovirus exposure and HLA in healthy donors. Concerning this clone itself: Its antigen is unidentified.

13 Jbeta primers and 60 Vbeta primers were used for the PCR. Profiling relied on immunoSEQ multiplex PCR, and the TCRdb table lists in-frame clones only, not all of them. This table holds some 190,000 clones, 77% found once. Germline V gene sequence: CDR1 MGHRA, CDR2 YSYEKL. V was trimmed by 3 bases and J by 5 bases, leaving 19 bases between them. The CDR3 has 16 amino acids. The study's findings and limits: Cytomegalovirus status, reportedly, was diagnosed with high specificity and sensitivity by the classifier. Later on, an analysis showed TCR association rates differing by HLA locus, with DRB1 the most and HLA-C the fewest. The authors later linked a missense DCLRE1C variant to TCR beta V- and J-gene trimming. Investigators reported over 150 TCR beta chains as tied to cytomegalovirus.

The material sequenced was PBMCs. This sequence joins TRBV4-1 and TRBJ1-2; D might be TRBD1 (5 bases). The origin of this receptor is a young man in good health and CMV-seronegative. This CDR3 is CASSHLHGGPGYGYTF. CDR3 in DNA: TGCGCCAGCAGCCACCTTCATGGTGGTCCAGGGTATGGCTACACCTTC.